These 20 T cell receptor beta chains originate from one sample sequenced in a study of glioma-infiltrating T cells. Amplification of TCR alpha and beta CDR3 regions from RNA used iRepertoire nested multiplex PCR. MiXCR, run by TCRdb on the multiplex PCR reads, gives a single entry per CDR3 protein. The sample holds fewer than 11,000 distinct CDR3 sequences, 45% to 65% seen once. The sample consisted of glioma tissue, nonneoplastic brain tissue, or PBMCs (not recorded which). The receptors come from a human donor with low-grade glioma or glioblastoma, undergoing nonglioma brain surgery, or in good health (not recorded which).

This clonotype was detected many times. This sequence joins TRBV13 and TRBJ1-1; D is unresolved. Trimming removed 4 bases at V and 5 bases at J, with 8 bases between. The CDR3 contains 12 residues. Germline-derived CDR1 and CDR2 are PRHDT and FYEKMQ (reference sequence). CDR3 loop: CASSSTRTEAFF. Here the CDR3 DNA reads TGTGCCAGCAGCTCCACAAGAACTGAAGCTTTCTTT. Filled out from reference TRBV13 and TRBJ1-1, the complete variable domain reads AAGVIQSPRHLIKEKRETATLKCYPIPRHDTVYWYQQGPGQDPQFLISFYEKMQSDKGSIPDRFSAQQFSDYHSELNMSSLELGDSALYFCASSSTRTEAFFGQGTRLTVV.

To note about this clonotype: The germline gene is not matched at one end of the junction; a read error may be the cause. The chain is built from TRBV10-3 and TRBJ1-1; D ambiguous. Germline loops: CDR1 ENHRY, CDR2 SYGVKD. This CDR3 is built from 15 residues. The CDR3 DNA is TGTGCCATCAGTAAGTCCCAGGACCTGAAGACTGAAGCTTTCTTT. Translating gives CAISKSQDLKTEAFF.

This clonotype is judged medium-sized. The chain employs TRBV12-3 or TRBV12-4 and TRBJ1-2; D remains unclear. This CDR3 is 11 amino acids long. Trimming stripped 7 bases from V and 0 bases from J, with 3 bases between. The CDR3 nucleotides are TGTGCCAGCACCCCTAACTATGGCTACACCTTC. Protein sequence: CASTPNYGYTF.

Turning to this clonotype: This is likely a read error, given that the CDR3 carries no conserved phenylalanine or tryptophan at its end. The V and J genes are TRBV15 and TRBJ2-1; 9 bases fit TRBD2. CDR1 and CDR2 from the germline V gene are LNHNV and YYDKDF (reference sequence). V lost 3 bases to trimming and J lost 6 bases; unmatched junction nucleotides: 12. The CDR3 loop spans 17 amino acids. The CDR3 loop is CATSRERTSGPLNEQFL. In nucleotides, the CDR3 is TGTGCCACCAGCAGGGAACGTACTAGCGGGCCACTCAATGAGCAGTTCTTA.

This clonotype was counted at least ten times. A much larger clone lies a single base off, so this may be a read error. This rearrangement joins TRBV20-1 to TRBJ1-5; perhaps TRBD1 as D (5 bases). CDR1 and CDR2 (germline): DFQATT, SNEGSKA (reference sequence). The V end was cut by 5 bases, the J end by 6 bases, with 14 bases between. The CDR3 runs 13 residues. In DNA form, the CDR3 reads TGCAGTGCTGGGGGACGGCAAAGTCAGCCCCAGCATTTT. Amino acid sequence: CSAGGRQSQPQHF.

V and J are TRBV27 and TRBJ1-5; D is unresolved. There are 13 residues in the CDR3. The germline V and J ends were trimmed by 2 bases and 5 bases, with 7 bases remaining between them. CDR1 is MNHEY, CDR2 SMNVEV, per germline (reference sequence). The CDR3 is CASSLREYQPQHF. In DNA form, the CDR3 reads TGTGCCAGCAGTTTAAGGGAGTATCAGCCCCAGCATTTT.

This clonotype was counted at least ten times. The CDR3 DNA reads as TGCAGCGTTGAAGTGGTCACAGATACGCAGTATTTT. It encodes CSVEVVTDTQYF. The rearrangement links TRBV29-1 to TRBJ2-3; D uncertain. The CDR3 runs to 12 residues. Germline CDR1 reads SQVTM; CDR2 reads ANQGSEA. Trimming shortened V by 1 base and J by 2 bases, and 4 bases separated the two germline ends.

This clonotype was seen many times. This chain joins TRBV2 and TRBJ2-1, with 10 bases fitting TRBD2. The CDR3 extends over 15 amino acids. Germline assignment: CDR1 SNHLY and CDR2 FYNNEI. J gave up 6 bases and V 6 bases, and 8 bases lay outside the gene matches. The CDR3 coding sequence is TGTGCCAGCAGGGAACTAGCGGGAACTCCCAATGAGCAGTTCTTC. As protein: CASRELAGTPNEQFF.

This clonotype is medium-sized. The chain is built from TRBV2 and TRBJ1-2; no clear D. The V end was cut by 7 bases, the J end by 2 bases, with 14 bases between. This CDR3 is built from 14 residues. Germline lookup yields CDR1 SNHLY and CDR2 FYNNEI. CDR3 nucleotide sequence: TGTGCCAGCATACAGCACGACGTAAACTATGGCTACACCTTC. Translated, it gives CASIQHDVNYGYTF. The full variable domain, its missing parts supplied by reference TRBV2 and TRBJ1-2, is EPEVTQTPSHQVTQMGQEVILRCVPISNHLYFYWYRQILGQKVEFLVSFYNNEISEKSEIFDDQFSVERPDGSNFTLKIRSTKLEDSAMYFCASIQHDVNYGYTFGSGTRLTVV.

By share of the sample, this clonotype is medium-sized. Written as DNA, the CDR3 is TGTGCCAGCACACGTACCCACTCGGACACTGAAGCTTTCTTT. Amino acids: CASTRTHSDTEAFF. V and J are TRBV2 and TRBJ1-1; D gene unclear. Trimming removed 7 bases at V and 3 bases at J, with 15 bases between. CDR1 SNHLY and CDR2 FYNNEI come from the germline V gene. This CDR3 contains 14 residues.

The chain uses TRBV20-1 and TRBJ2-1; TRBD2 agrees at 12 bases. This CDR3 has 15 residues. Trimming removed 8 bases from V and 6 bases from J; junction bases left unmatched: 11. Germline loops: CDR1 DFQATT, CDR2 SNEGSKA (reference sequence). CDR3 DNA sequence: TGCAGTTCTACCCGACTAGCGGGAGTCGGCAATGAGCAGTTCTTC. Its protein is CSSTRLAGVGNEQFF.

This clonotype is categorized as medium-sized. The chain combines TRBV27 with TRBJ1-6; 11 bases are shared with TRBD1. Germline V gives CDR1 MNHEY, CDR2 SMNVEV (reference sequence). The trim removed 6 bases at V and 5 bases at J, leaving 6 bases unmatched. The CDR3 extends over 16 amino acids. The CDR3 spells CASRPRDRGNNSPLHF. In DNA, the CDR3 is TGTGCCAGCAGGCCTAGGGACAGGGGGAATAATTCACCCCTCCACTTT.

About this clonotype: This may arise from a read error, as a much more abundant clone is one base away. The V call is TRBV9, the J call TRBJ2-7; tentatively, D is TRBD2 (5 bases). The V gene's germline CDR1 is SGDLS and CDR2 YYNGEE. V dropped 0 bases and J dropped 0 bases, with 7 bases sitting between them. This CDR3 comprises 14 residues. The CDR3 here is CASSVGGNSYEQYF. In nucleotides, the CDR3 is TGTGCCAGCAGCGTAGGAGGGAACTCCTACGAGCAGTACTTC.

This sequence joins TRBV28 and TRBJ1-2; 7 nucleotides line up with TRBD1. V was clipped by 5 bases and J by 8 bases; unmatched bases: 11. This CDR3 has 14 residues. Germline assignment: CDR1 MDHEN and CDR2 SYDVKM. The CDR3 nucleotides read TGTGCCAGCAGTGCCGATCGGACAGGAGGGGGCTACACCTTC. As protein: CASSADRTGGGYTF.

Concerning this clonotype itself: A much larger clone is a single base away; this may be a read error. The chain combines TRBV7-9 with TRBJ2-7, with no clear D. The CDR3 has 13 amino acids. Per the germline V gene, CDR1 is SEHNR and CDR2 is FQNEAQ (reference sequence). The CDR3 loop reads CARSLTDAYEQYF. The CDR3 DNA sequence: TGTGCCCGCAGCTTAACAGATGCCTACGAGCAGTACTTC. Full variable domain (remainder filled in from reference TRBV7-9 and TRBJ2-7): DTGVSQNPRHKITKRGQNVTFRCDPISEHNRLYWYRQTLGQGPEFLTYFQNEAQLEKSRLLSDRFSAERPKGSFSTLEIQRTEQGDSAMYLCARSLTDAYEQYFGPGTRLTVT.

About this clonotype itself: At one end, the junction sequence differs from germline, possibly due to a read error. V is TRBV2 and J is TRBJ1-5, with D perhaps TRBD1 (6 bases). This CDR3 spans 15 amino acids. From germline, CDR1 is SNHLY and CDR2 FYNNEI. Written as DNA, the CDR3 is TGTGCCAGCAGTAAAACCGGACAGTCCAATCGGCCCCAGCATTTT. The encoded protein is CASSKTGQSNRPQHF.

This chain connects TRBV7-9 to TRBJ2-1, with a possible D match to TRBD1 (5 bases). Germline CDR1 and CDR2: SEHNR and FQNEAQ (reference sequence). The CDR3 runs to 15 residues. V was trimmed by 7 bases and J by 2 bases, leaving 15 bases between them. The CDR3 spells CASNDPTGTYNEQFF. The DNA of the CDR3 is TGTGCCAGCAACGACCCTACAGGAACCTACAATGAGCAGTTCTTC.

V and J are TRBV3-1 and TRBJ2-7; TRBD2 matches at 11 bases. The germline V gene encodes CDR1 LGHDT and CDR2 YNNKEL (reference sequence). The CDR3 consists of 16 residues. Trimming removed 4 bases from V and 8 bases from J; junction bases left unmatched: 13. The CDR3 DNA reads TGTGCCAGCAGCCCGAGAGGTCTAGCGGGAGGACCCAAGCAGTACTTC. It codes for CASSPRGLAGGPKQYF.

Note on this clonotype: The junction differs from germline at one of its ends, possibly a read error. This sequence joins TRBV12-3 or TRBV12-4 and TRBJ2-1; D gene unclear. This CDR3 has 15 residues. This CDR3 is CASSFAGCSYNEKFF. The DNA of the CDR3 is TGTGCCAGCAGTTTCGCCGGGTGTTCCTACAATGAGAAGTTCTTC.

This clonotype rates as medium-sized. This rearrangement joins TRBV28 to TRBJ1-2; D ambiguous. V lost 2 bases to trimming and J lost 12 bases, with 13 bases between them. The CDR3 consists of 12 residues. Germline CDR1 reads MDHEN; CDR2 reads SYDVKM. The CDR3 sequence: CASSLGDRADTF. CDR3 bases: TGTGCCAGCAGTTTAGGTGACCGGGCAGACACCTTC.